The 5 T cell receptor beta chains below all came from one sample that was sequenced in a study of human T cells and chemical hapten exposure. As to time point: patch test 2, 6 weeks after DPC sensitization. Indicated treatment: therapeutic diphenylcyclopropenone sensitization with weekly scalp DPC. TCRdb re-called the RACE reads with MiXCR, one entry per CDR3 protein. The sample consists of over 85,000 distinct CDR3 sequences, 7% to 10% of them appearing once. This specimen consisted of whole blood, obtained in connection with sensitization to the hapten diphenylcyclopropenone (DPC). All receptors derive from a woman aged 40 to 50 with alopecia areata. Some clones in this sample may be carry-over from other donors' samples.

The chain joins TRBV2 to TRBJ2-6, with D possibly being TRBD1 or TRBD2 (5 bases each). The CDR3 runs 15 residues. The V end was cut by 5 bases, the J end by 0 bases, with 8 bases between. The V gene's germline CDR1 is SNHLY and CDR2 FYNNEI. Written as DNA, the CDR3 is TGTGCCAGCAGTACGGGACCCTCTGGGGCCAACGTCCTGACTTTC. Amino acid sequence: CASSTGPSGANVLTF.

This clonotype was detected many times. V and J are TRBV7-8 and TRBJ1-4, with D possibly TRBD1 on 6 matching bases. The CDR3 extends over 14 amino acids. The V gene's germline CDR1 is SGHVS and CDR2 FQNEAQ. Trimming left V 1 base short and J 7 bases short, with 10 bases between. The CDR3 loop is CASSLVPGAEKLFF. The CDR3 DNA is TGTGCCAGCAGCTTAGTCCCAGGGGCTGAAAAACTGTTTTTT.

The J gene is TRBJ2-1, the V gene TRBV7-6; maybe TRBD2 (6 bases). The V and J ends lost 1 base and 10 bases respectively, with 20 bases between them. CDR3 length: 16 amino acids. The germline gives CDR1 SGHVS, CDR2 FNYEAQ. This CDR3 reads CASSLGSREVTGEQFF. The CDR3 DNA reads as TGTGCCAGCAGCTTAGGTTCGCGGGAAGTGACGGGAGAGCAGTTCTTC.

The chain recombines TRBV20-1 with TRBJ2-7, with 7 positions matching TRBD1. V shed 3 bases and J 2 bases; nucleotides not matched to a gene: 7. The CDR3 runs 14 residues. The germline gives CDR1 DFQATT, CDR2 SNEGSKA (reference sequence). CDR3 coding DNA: TGCAGTGCTAGCCGGCCCCAGGGGGCCTACGAGCAGTACTTC. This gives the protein CSASRPQGAYEQYF.

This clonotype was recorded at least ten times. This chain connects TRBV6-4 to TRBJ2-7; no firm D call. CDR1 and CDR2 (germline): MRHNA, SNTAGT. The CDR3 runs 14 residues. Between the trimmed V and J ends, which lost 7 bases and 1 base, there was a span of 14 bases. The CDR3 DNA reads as TGTGCCAGCATGAGTGGCACCCAATCCTACGAGCAGTACTTC. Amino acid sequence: CASMSGTQSYEQYF.